This T cell receptor beta chain stems from a study of cytomegalovirus exposure and HLA in healthy donors (TCRdb year 2017). As for the study more broadly: In an earlier analysis of under 750 of the donors, 250 to 300 Gb of sequence data and 90 million to 120 million unique TCR beta sequences from approximately 180 million T cells were reported. About 280 gigabases of sequencing data and 80 million or so unique TCR sequences were included in an early release covering several hundred HLA-typed donors. Of the roughly 400 genotyped donors, 65% to 90% fell in the genetic ancestry cluster associated with self-reported Caucasian donors. The study aimed to test whether signatures of past pathogen exposure could be identified by cataloging public T cell receptors. The study profiled the T cell repertoires of hundreds of subjects by immunosequencing and related them to cytomegalovirus serostatus. In addition to the first cohort of 650 to 800 subjects, a separate validation cohort of 130 or so different subjects was used. To predict cytomegalovirus infection status, the study combined high-throughput TCR immunosequencing, statistical association of individual TCRs with disease status, and machine learning. To study patterns of TCR occurrence, a later analysis re-analyzed previously published TCR beta repertoires from under 750 donors and added high-resolution HLA genotyping. Rather than drawing on any new phenotypic data, the later analysis identified candidate immune exposures from TCR beta sequences and the way those sequences occurred across donors. In an earlier analysis of about 590 of the donors, high-throughput TCR beta sequencing was used to judge whether each TCR beta V gene segment behaved as functional or pseudogenic. Donor age, sex, ethnicity and CMV serostatus were collected together with the repertoire data. Genome-wide SNP genotypes for about 55% of the 666 donors were used in a later genetic analysis, which treated that subset as a discovery cohort. Every discovery cohort repertoire had been produced on one sequencing platform. HLA typing included class I and class II loci at four-digit resolution. The number of typed donors differed by locus: roughly 629-640 for A, B, C, DRB1 and DQB1; approximately 530 for DQA1; 606 for DPA1; and 400 to 480 for DPB1. Roughly 5 DR-DQ haplotypes were handled as single units for association and clustering, since linkage in the cohort was strong. Across under 500 genotyped donors of the cohort, an average of 235,054 unique TCR beta nucleotide sequences per donor were sequenced, and roughly 20% of those sequences were non-productive. On the study overall, not on this receptor specifically: The sequencing pipeline was judged likely to have produced a cluster of highly shared sequence variants as a technical artifact. According to a later analysis, TCR association rates differed among HLA loci, with DRB1 alleles showing the most associated TCRs and HLA-C alleles showing the fewest. In a later analysis, HLA-associated TCR beta chains were found to be more clonally expanded and to have lower generation probabilities than equally common non-associated chains. At a false discovery rate of 0.05, a later analysis linked some 17,000 TCR beta sequences to specific HLA alleles. Most TCR sequences were seen in very few donors, while some public TCRs were found in many individuals. According to a later analysis, parvovirus B19, influenza, CMV and Epstein-Barr virus appeared linked to several top co-occurrence clusters. In a later analysis, most CMV-associated TCR beta chains were found to appear HLA-restricted, with HLA associations seemingly driven largely by CMV exposure. A further reported finding was that TCR beta sequences accurately predicted the HLA-A and HLA-B alleles for most subjects in the first cohort. The classifier was reported to diagnose cytomegalovirus status with high specificity and sensitivity in both the original cohort and the validation cohort. In a later genetic analysis, a missense DCLRE1C variant was associated with V-gene and J-gene trimming of TCR beta chains, and the association was replicated in an independent cohort. In an earlier analysis of fewer than 700 of the donors, most TCR beta V segments appeared in productive rearrangements about 87% or about 30% of the time, broadly matching IMGT annotations. Because counts were too low, some 17 rarely observed V segments, including chromosome 9 orphons, were left out of the earlier analysis of approximately 580 of the donors. Because the 87-base-pair reads could not distinguish some IMGT-functional V segments, including TRBV6-2 and TRBV6-3, those segments were excluded. The cohort was sequenced for TCR beta chains only, and without alpha or paired-chain data the features that could be detected were limited. The presence/absence analyses assumed that sequencing depth was roughly uniform across donors, and that assumption may not be true. The study listed approximately 160 TCR beta chains as associated with cytomegalovirus. The authors suggested that the approach could potentially be generalized to other disease states and immunological phenotypes. For the cohort, immune exposure information was limited to CMV serostatus. In vitro tests confirmed that a few of the cytomegalovirus-associated TCR beta chains recognize cytomegalovirus antigens. Strong co-occurrence of HLA alleles, especially DR and DQ, made assigning TCR associations to individual alleles difficult. Because some donors lacked HLA typing at each locus, the association tests relied only on the typed subset. Linkage disequilibrium might explain the correlated functional status among segregating V segments, but an unknown experimental factor could not be ruled out. In a later genetic analysis, fewer N-insertions in productive TCRs were reported among donors in an Asian-associated ancestry cluster than the roughly 670-donor mean.

To prepare the library, the immunoSEQ multiplex PCR assay was applied. A mixture of 60 forward primers for TCR Vbeta segments and 13 reverse primers for TCR Jbeta segments was used in the multiplex PCR. The CDR3 region of rearranged TCR beta genes was amplified from genomic DNA by a multiplex PCR assay. The amplified TCR beta libraries were sequenced on the Illumina HiSeq System as 87-base-pair reads. Concerning the study's data processing: A later analysis counted 75 million to 100 million unique TCR beta chains across the 650 to 700 repertoires, and about 10 million of these chains were shared by at least two donors. To remove PCR and sequencing errors, raw reads were error-corrected and collapsed into unique sequences using a nearest-neighbor algorithm that merged closely related sequences. CDR3 sequences were aligned to IMGT reference sequences to assign V, D and J gene segments. For a sequence to be retained, at least a six-nucleotide match to both a V gene segment and a J gene segment was required. A rearrangement counted as productive if the CDR3 had no stop codons and remained in frame with V and J, and every other rearrangement counted as non-productive. Following IMGT convention, CDR3 was defined as the stretch from the second conserved V-encoded cysteine to the conserved J-encoded phenylalanine. The earlier analysis of roughly 590 of the donors excluded sequences that lacked an unambiguous match to a single V gene segment. In an earlier analysis of several hundred of the donors, V segments were called functional above 56.7% productive rearrangements and were called segregating when the between-donor standard deviation exceeded 5%. A statistical classification framework was developed to diagnose cytomegalovirus status using the catalog of TCR beta chain sequences. In a later analysis, V and J genes were assigned by comparing TCR nucleotide sequences against IMGT/GENE-DB human TR gene sequences. A later analysis assigned CDR3 sequences and most-parsimonious VDJ recombination scenarios with the TCRdist pipeline. A later analysis defined each TCR beta chain by its CDR3 amino acid sequence plus V-gene family, and excluded reads lacking a unique V-gene family. In a later analysis, 500 to 700 highly shared, low-generation-probability nucleotide sequences were removed to address suspected cross-contamination and a sequencing artifact. A later analysis calculated a clonal expansion index for each public chain from normalized within-repertoire ranks of inferred template counts. A later analysis computed generation probabilities with a VDJ recombination model fitted to out-of-frame rearrangements, and checked the results against IGoR. Hypergeometric tests were used in a later analysis to score TCR-TCR, TCR-HLA and TCR-CMV co-occurrence, with a repertoire-size bias correction applied to the TCR pairs. To estimate false discovery rates, a later analysis permuted the HLA or CMV assignments 20 times. In a later analysis, co-occurring TCRs were grouped using DBSCAN, with TCRdist sequence similarity added in when clustering inside HLA-allele-positive subsets. Co-occurrence clustering excluded repertoires with fewer than 30,000 or more than 120,000 public chains, plus five with anomalous nucleotide sharing. TCRdb mirrors the immuneACCESS table, restricted to in-frame sequences. Some clones are absent from its copies; in checked studies, under half trace to an unresolved V gene, and the reason for the others is unknown. That table furnishes V, J and clone size, whereas the DNA furnished D and trimming. Counted in this sample were tens of thousands of clones; roughly 72% of them appeared once. The ten biggest clones cover approximately 0.6% of the sample.

Including cysteine and phenylalanine, the CDR3 has 14 amino acids. Left in the record is the CDR3 DNA by itself, 42 bases read in frame from the first base. The germline V gene encodes CDR1 SEHNR and CDR2 FQNEAQ (reference sequence). The cohort consisted of fewer than 700 healthy bone marrow donors. Cohort members were all nominally healthy when sampled, although unrecorded immune exposures were likely present. The donor tested CMV seronegative and was one of the 352 seronegative cohort members. Every donor gave a peripheral blood sample, and the peripheral blood mononuclear cells from that sample were used for TCR beta sequencing. Genomic DNA was extracted from the blood cell samples with the Qiagen DNeasy Blood Extraction Kit. Concerning this clone: The target of this receptor is not known. One end of the junction fails to match germline, which may point to a read error.

Sequencing was done on a sample of PBMCs. The TCR was taken from a man aged 25 to 40 in good health and CMV-seronegative. The V gene is TRBV7-9 and the J gene is TRBJ1-1; 7 of the junction bases match TRBD1. The DNA sequence is TGTTCCAGCAGCTTAGAGGGGGCGAACACTGAAGCTTTCTTT. Its protein is CSSSLEGANTEAFF.